One sample yielded the 2 T cell receptor beta chains listed below, sequenced in a study of shared clonotypes between healthy human individuals. The data were produced by immunoSEQ multiplex PCR, yet TCRdb's version contains in-frame clones alone and is incomplete. The top ten clones hold 1.8% of a sample with 640,000 or so clones, 55% to 75% of them seen once. The sample consisted of memory CD4+ T cells sorted from blood. As for subset: CD45RA-negative fraction. Every receptor here comes from a woman aged 25 to 39 in good health.

The gene calls are TRBV6-6 and TRBJ1-2; a weak D match, TRBD1 (5 bases). This CDR3 comprises 15 residues. With 6 bases removed from V and 3 bases from J, the gap between germline ends came to 17 bases. Germline V gives CDR1 MNHNY, CDR2 SVGAGI (reference sequence). The CDR3: CASRSRGGDDYGYTF. CDR3 coding DNA: TGTGCCAGCAGAAGCCGGGGAGGGGACGACTATGGCTACACCTTC.

This chain links TRBV7-2 with TRBJ2-1, with no clear D. In germline, CDR1 is SGHTA, CDR2 FQGNSA. The CDR3 consists of 15 residues. The ends were cut back, 5 bases at V and 9 bases at J, with 20 bases in the middle. As DNA, the CDR3 is TGTGCCAGCAGCCCCCCCGGGCTGACGACCGGTGAGCAGTTCTTC. It yields the protein CASSPPGLTTGEQFF. Filled out from reference TRBV7-2 and TRBJ2-1, the complete variable domain reads GAGVSQSPSNKVTEKGKDVELRCDPISGHTALYWYRQSLGQGLEFLIYFQGNSAPDKSGLPSDRFSAERTGGSVSTLTIQRTQQEDSAVYLCASSPPGLTTGEQFFGPGTRLTVL.